The 5 T cell receptor beta chains below were found in one sample sequenced in a study of CXCR3-negative and CXCR3-positive naive CD8 T cells. UMI-tagged TRB cDNA libraries were built via 5' RACE. TCRdb reprocessed the 5' RACE reads, keeping one entry per CDR3 protein, no DNA. The sample table sets out 50,000 to 60,000 distinct CDR3 sequences. The sequenced material came from naive CXCR3- CD8+ T cells from blood. Subset specified: CD45RO-CCR7+CD27+CD95- naive CD8+ T cells lacking CXCR3 (TNR3-). All receptors derive from a human donor in good health. Some clones in this sample may be carry-over from other donors' samples.

This chain connects TRBV7-9 to TRBJ2-5; with no DNA, the TCRdb D assignment of TRBD1 cannot be verified. Per germline, CDR1 SEHNR and CDR2 FQNEAQ (reference sequence). This CDR3 contains 15 residues. CDR3 residues: CASSVGQGLGETQYF.

The CDR3 is CASSKEEGFQETQYF. The chain carries TRBV21-1 and TRBJ2-5; TCRdb names TRBD2, which stays unverified in the absence of DNA. TRBV21-1 is an annotated pseudogene. The CDR3 sequence is 15 residues long.

This sequence joins TRBV4-1 and TRBJ2-3; TCRdb designates TRBD1, a call that cannot be tested without DNA. The CDR3 consists of 16 residues. Per the germline V gene, CDR1 is MGHRA and CDR2 is YSYEKL. The CDR3 sequence: CASSQDQGGETDTQYF.

The gene calls are TRBV29-1 and TRBJ2-1; the D gene TCRdb calls, TRBD1, cannot be checked with no DNA. Germline CDR1 is SQVTM and CDR2 is ANQGSEA. CDR3 length: 13 residues. CDR3 protein: CSVWGGAVNEPFF.

The V and J genes are TRBV27 and TRBJ1-5; TCRdb's D call, TRBD1, is unchecked because there is no DNA. Germline V gene sequence: CDR1 MNHEY, CDR2 SMNVEV (reference sequence). This CDR3 has 16 amino acids. The CDR3 spells CASSLTGTYSNQPQHF.